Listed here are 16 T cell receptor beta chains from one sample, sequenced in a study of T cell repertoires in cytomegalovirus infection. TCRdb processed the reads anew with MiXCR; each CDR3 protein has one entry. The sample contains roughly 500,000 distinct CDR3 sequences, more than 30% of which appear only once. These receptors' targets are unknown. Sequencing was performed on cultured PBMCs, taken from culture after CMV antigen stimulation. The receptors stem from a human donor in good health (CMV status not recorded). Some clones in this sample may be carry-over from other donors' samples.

CDR3 amino acids: CASSLARLAADTQYF. The CDR3 region has the DNA TGTGCCAGCAGCTTAGCGCGTCTAGCGGCAGATACGCAGTATTTT. The chain is built from TRBV7-2 and TRBJ2-3, with TRBD2 matching 7 bases. The CDR3 length is 15 residues. V lost 0 bases, J lost 4 bases, and 4 bases stayed unmatched. Germline CDR1 is SGHTA and CDR2 is FQGNSA. The full variable domain, with the rest looked up from reference TRBV7-2 and TRBJ2-3, is GAGVSQSPSNKVTEKGKDVELRCDPISGHTALYWYRQSLGQGLEFLIYFQGNSAPDKSGLPSDRFSAERTGGSVSTLTIQRTQQEDSAVYLCASSLARLAADTQYFGPGTRLTVL.

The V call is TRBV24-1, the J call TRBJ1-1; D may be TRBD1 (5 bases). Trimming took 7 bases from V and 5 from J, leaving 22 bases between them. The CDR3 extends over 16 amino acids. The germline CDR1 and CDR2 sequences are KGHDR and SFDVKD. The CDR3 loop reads CATSQPGSPGGTEAFF. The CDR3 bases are TGTGCCACCAGCCAACCCGGGTCTCCGGGGGGTACTGAAGCTTTCTTT.

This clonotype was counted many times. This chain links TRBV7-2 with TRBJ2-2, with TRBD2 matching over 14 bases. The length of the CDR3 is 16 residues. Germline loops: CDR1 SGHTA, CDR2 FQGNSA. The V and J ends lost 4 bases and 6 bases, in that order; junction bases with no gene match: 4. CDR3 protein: CASSSMGLAGAGELFF. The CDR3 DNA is TGTGCCAGCAGCTCGATGGGACTAGCGGGAGCCGGGGAGCTGTTTTTT.

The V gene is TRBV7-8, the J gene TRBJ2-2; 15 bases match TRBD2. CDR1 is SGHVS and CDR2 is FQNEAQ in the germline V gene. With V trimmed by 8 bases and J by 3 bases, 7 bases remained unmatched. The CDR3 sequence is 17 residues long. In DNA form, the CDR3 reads TGTGCCAGCGGCAGGACTAGCGGGAGGGAGGACACCGGGGAGCTGTTTTTT. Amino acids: CASGRTSGREDTGELFF.

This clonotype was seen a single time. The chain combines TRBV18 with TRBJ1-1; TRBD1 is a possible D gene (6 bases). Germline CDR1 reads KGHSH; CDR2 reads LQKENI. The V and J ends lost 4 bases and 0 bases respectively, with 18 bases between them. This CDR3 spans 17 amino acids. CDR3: CASSHRPGHIMNTEAFF. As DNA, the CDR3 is TGTGCCAGCTCACACCGTCCGGGACACATCATGAACACTGAAGCTTTCTTT.

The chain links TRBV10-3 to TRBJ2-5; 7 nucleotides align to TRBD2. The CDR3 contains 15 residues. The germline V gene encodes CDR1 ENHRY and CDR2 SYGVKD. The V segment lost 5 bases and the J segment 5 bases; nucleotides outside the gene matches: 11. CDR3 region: CAISYSEREGETQYF. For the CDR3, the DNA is TGTGCCATCAGTTACTCCGAAAGGGAGGGGGAGACCCAGTACTTC.

CDR3 in amino acids: CASSYNLPEAFF. The CDR3 coding sequence is TGTGCCAGCAGTTACAACCTCCCTGAAGCTTTCTTT. The gene calls are TRBV6-2 or TRBV6-3 and TRBJ1-1; D remains unclear. This CDR3 has 12 amino acids. Between the trimmed V and J ends, which lost 2 bases and 6 bases, there was a span of 7 bases. Germline V gene lookup returns CDR1 MNHEY and CDR2 SVGEGT.

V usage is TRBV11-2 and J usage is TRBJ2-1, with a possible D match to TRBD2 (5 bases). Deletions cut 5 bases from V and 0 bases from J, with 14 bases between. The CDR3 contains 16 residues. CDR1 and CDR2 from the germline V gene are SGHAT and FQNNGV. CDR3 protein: CASSVNDGNSYNEQFF. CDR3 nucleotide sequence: TGTGCCAGCAGCGTCAACGACGGGAACTCCTACAATGAGCAGTTCTTC.

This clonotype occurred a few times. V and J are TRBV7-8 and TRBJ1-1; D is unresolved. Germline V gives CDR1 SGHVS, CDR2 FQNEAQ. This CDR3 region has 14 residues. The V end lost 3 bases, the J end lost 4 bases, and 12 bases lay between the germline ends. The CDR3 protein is CASSFLEWSTEAFF. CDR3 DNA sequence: TGTGCCAGCAGCTTCCTGGAGTGGAGCACTGAAGCTTTCTTT.

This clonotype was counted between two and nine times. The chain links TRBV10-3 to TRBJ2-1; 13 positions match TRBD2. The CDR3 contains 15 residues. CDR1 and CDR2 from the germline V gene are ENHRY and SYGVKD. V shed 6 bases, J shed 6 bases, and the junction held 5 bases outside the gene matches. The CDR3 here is CAIRELAGGPNEQFF. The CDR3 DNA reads TGTGCCATCAGAGAACTAGCGGGAGGGCCCAATGAGCAGTTCTTC.

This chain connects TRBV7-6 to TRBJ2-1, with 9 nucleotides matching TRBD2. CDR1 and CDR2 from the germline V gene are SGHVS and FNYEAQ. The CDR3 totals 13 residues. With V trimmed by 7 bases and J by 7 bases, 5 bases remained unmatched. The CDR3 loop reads CASNGLARNEQFF. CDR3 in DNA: TGTGCCAGCAACGGACTAGCGAGGAATGAGCAGTTCTTC. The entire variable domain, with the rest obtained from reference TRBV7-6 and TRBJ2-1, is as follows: GAGVSQSPRYKVTKRGQDVALRCDPISGHVSLYWYRQALGQGPEFLTYFNYEAQQDKSGLPNDRFSAERPEGSISTLTIQRTEQRDSAMYRCASNGLARNEQFFGPGTRLTVL.

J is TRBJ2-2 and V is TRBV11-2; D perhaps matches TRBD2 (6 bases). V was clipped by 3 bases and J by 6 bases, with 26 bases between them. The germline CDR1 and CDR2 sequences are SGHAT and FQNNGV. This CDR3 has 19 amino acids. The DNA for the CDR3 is TGTGCCAGCAGCTTGTTCCCGGAGCCTCGGGGACTTGGGGCCGGGGAGCTGTTTTTT. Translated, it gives CASSLFPEPRGLGAGELFF.

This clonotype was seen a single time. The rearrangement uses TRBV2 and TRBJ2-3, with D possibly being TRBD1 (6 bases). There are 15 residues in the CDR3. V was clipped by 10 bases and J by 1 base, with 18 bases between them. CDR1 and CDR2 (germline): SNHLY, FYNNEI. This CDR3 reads CATAVGRGGTDTQYF. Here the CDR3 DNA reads TGTGCCACCGCCGTGGGCAGGGGTGGCACAGATACGCAGTATTTT.

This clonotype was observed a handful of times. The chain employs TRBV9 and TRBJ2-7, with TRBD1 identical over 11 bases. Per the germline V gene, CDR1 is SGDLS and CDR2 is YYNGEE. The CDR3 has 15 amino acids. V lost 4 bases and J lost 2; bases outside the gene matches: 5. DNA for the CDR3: TGTGCCAGCAGCACCGGGACAGGGGGGACCTACGAGCAGTACTTC. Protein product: CASSTGTGGTYEQYF.

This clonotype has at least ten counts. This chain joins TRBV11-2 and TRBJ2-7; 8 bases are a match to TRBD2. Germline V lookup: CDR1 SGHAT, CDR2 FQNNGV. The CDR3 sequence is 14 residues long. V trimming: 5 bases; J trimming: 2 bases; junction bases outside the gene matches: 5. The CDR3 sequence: CASSPGLATYEQYV. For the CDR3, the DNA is TGTGCCAGCAGCCCCGGACTAGCTACCTACGAGCAGTACGTC.

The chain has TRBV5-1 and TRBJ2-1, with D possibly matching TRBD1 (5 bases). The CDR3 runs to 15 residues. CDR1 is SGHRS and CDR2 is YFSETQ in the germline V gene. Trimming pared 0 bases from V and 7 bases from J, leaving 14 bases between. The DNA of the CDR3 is TGCGCCAGCAGCTTGGGGCAGGGAATTATAAATGAGCAGTTCTTC. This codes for CASSLGQGIINEQFF.